A selection of T cell receptor beta chains follows, all from one sample in a study of blood T cells in healthy people across ages. TCRdb passed the 5' RACE reads through MiXCR, listing each CDR3 protein once. There are some 880,000 distinct CDR3 sequences in the sample; about 36% occur only once, and 10% to 15% lies in the top ten. Sequenced sample: blood. These receptors were collected from a man younger than 35 in good health. CDR3s include the opening cysteine and the closing phenylalanine or tryptophan. D genes are given only for firm matches. Only some rows state a clone size, as once, few, many or a class for expanded clones.

v_call	d_call	cdr3_length	clone_size	j_call	cdr3_nt	cdr3_aa
TRBV2	NA	15	NA	TRBJ2-3	TGTTCCAGCAGTGAGGGCGGGGCGAGCACAGATACGCAGTATTTT	CSSSEGGASTDTQYF
TRBV29-1	NA	12	few	TRBJ2-1	TGCAGCGTTGAAGACGGGGGAAATGAGCAGTTCTTC	CSVEDGGNEQFF
TRBV5-1	NA	15	NA	TRBJ1-3	TGCGCCAGCAGCAAGGCAGGGGACATCGGAAACACCATATATTTT	CASSKAGDIGNTIYF
TRBV18	NA	14	NA	TRBJ2-5	TGTGCCAGCTCACGACCTGACAGACAAGAGACCCAGTACTTC	CASSRPDRQETQYF
TRBV12-3/TRBV12-4	TRBD2	14	many	TRBJ2-3	TGTGCCAGCAGCTACCGGGAGGACGCAGATACGCAGTATTTT	CASSYREDADTQYF
TRBV20-1	TRBD2	17	many	TRBJ2-1	TGCAGTGCTAGAGTGAGGTCTAGCGGGGGGTCCTACAATGAGCAGTTCTTC	CSARVRSSGGSYNEQFF
TRBV10-3	TRBD1	17	few	TRBJ2-7	TGTGCCATCAGTGAGGCCGGGACAGTTTACTCCTACAATGAGCAGTACTTC	CAISEAGTVYSYNEQYF
TRBV14	NA	9	NA	TRBJ2-1	TGTGCCAGCATATCAAGGGCGTTCTTC	CASISRAFF
TRBV10-3	TRBD2	16	few	TRBJ2-3	TGTGCCATCAGTGATAATGGACTAGCGGGGGCAGATACGCAGTATTTT	CAISDNGLAGADTQYF
TRBV12-3/TRBV12-4	NA	15	NA	TRBJ1-4	TGTGCCAGCAGCCCTCAGGCCGCAACTAATGAAAAACTGTTTTTT	CASSPQAATNEKLFF
TRBV12-5	TRBD2	17	few	TRBJ2-5	TGTGCTAGTGGTTTGGGGACTAGCCATAGAACTCAAGAGACCCAGTACTTC	CASGLGTSHRTQETQYF
TRBV14	NA	13	few	TRBJ2-3	TGTGCCAGCAGCCAATTCATCACAGATACGCAGTATTTT	CASSQFITDTQYF
TRBV20-1	NA	13	few	TRBJ1-5	TGCAGTGCTCTTGTGAGTAGCAATCAGCCCCAGCATTTT	CSALVSSNQPQHF
TRBV4-2	NA	10	few	TRBJ1-1	TGTGCCAGCAGCGGGGTAGGAGCTTTCTTT	CASSGVGAFF
TRBV20-1	NA	13	NA	TRBJ2-5	TGCAGTGCTAGGCGGTCAGGGAGTGAGACCCAGTACTTC	CSARRSGSETQYF
TRBV27	NA	15	NA	TRBJ2-3	TGTGCCAGCAGTTCGGGACCAACTAGCACAGATACGCAGTATTTT	CASSSGPTSTDTQYF
TRBV5-1	NA	15	few	TRBJ2-2	TGCGCCAGCAGCTCTCCGGAATATGCCCCCGGGGAGCTGTTTTTT	CASSSPEYAPGELFF
TRBV5-5	TRBD2	15	NA	TRBJ2-3	TGTGCCAGCAGTCTCACGACTAGCGAACCAGATACGCAGTATTTT	CASSLTTSEPDTQYF
TRBV29-1	TRBD2	14	few	TRBJ2-7	TGCAGCGCCGGACGGGCTAGCGGATACAATGAGCAGTACTTC	CSAGRASGYNEQYF
TRBV7-8	TRBD1	17	few	TRBJ1-2	TGTGCCAGCAGCTTAGACCGGGACAGGGGGCTGGTCTATGGCTACACCTTC	CASSLDRDRGLVYGYTF
TRBV20-1	NA	13	NA	TRBJ2-2	TGCAGTGCCAGTGACGGGAGTGCCGGGGAGCTGTTTTTT	CSASDGSAGELFF
TRBV5-1	NA	15	NA	TRBJ2-3	TGCGCCAGCAGCCCAGGGAAGGCGAGCACAGATACGCAGTATTTT	CASSPGKASTDTQYF
TRBV20-1	NA	15	NA	TRBJ1-5	TGCAGTGCCAACCGTGGGGGTGAAGGCAATCAGCCCCAGCATTTT	CSANRGGEGNQPQHF
TRBV5-5	NA	16	few	TRBJ2-1	TGTGCCAGCAGCTTAACAGGGTTTAGCTCCTACAATGAGCAGTTCTTC	CASSLTGFSSYNEQFF
TRBV20-1	NA	14	NA	TRBJ2-5	TGCAGTGCTAGCCCGGGAACCGTTTTAGAGACCCAGTACTTC	CSASPGTVLETQYF
TRBV20-1	TRBD1	14	few	TRBJ1-1	TGCAGTCCCTCCCCGACAGGGTTGAACACTGAAGCTTTCTTT	CSPSPTGLNTEAFF
TRBV30	TRBD2	15	NA	TRBJ2-1	TGTGCCTGGAGTGTACAGCGGGGGGATCAGAATGAGCAGTTCTTC	CAWSVQRGDQNEQFF
TRBV3-1	NA	13	NA	TRBJ2-2	TGTGCCAGCAGCCAGACGAACACCGGGGAGCTGTTTTTT	CASSQTNTGELFF
TRBV6-2/TRBV6-3	NA	12	few	TRBJ1-2	TGTGCCAGCAGGGGACCGACTTATGGCTACACCTTC	CASRGPTYGYTF
TRBV12-3/TRBV12-4	NA	14	NA	TRBJ2-3	TGTGCCAGCAGTTTTGGCGGGGATGGAGATACGCAGTATTTT	CASSFGGDGDTQYF
TRBV6-5	TRBD1	15	NA	TRBJ2-3	TGTGCCAGCAGTAAGACAGGGGGCGTCACAGATACGCAGTATTTT	CASSKTGGVTDTQYF
TRBV20-1	TRBD2	16	few	TRBJ2-5	TGCAGTGCGGGGACTAGCGGGGCCGGGCTGTTGGAGACCCAGTACTTC	CSAGTSGAGLLETQYF
TRBV2	TRBD1	14	once	TRBJ2-7	TGTGCCAGCAGTGAAGACGGACAGGGCCACGAGCAGTACTTC	CASSEDGQGHEQYF
TRBV14	TRBD2	16	NA	TRBJ2-1	TGTGCCAGCAGTGCACTAGCGGGGCCCTCCTACAATGAGCAGTTCTTC	CASSALAGPSYNEQFF
TRBV7-9	NA	15	few	TRBJ1-2	TGTGCCAGCAGCCGACCCGACAGGCAGCACTATGGCTACACCTTC	CASSRPDRQHYGYTF
TRBV2	TRBD1	14	NA	TRBJ1-6	TGTGCCAGCTCTATTACAGGGGGTATGGAGCCCCTCCACTTT	CASSITGGMEPLHF
TRBV12-3/TRBV12-4	NA	14	NA	TRBJ1-2	TGTGCCAGCAGTTTGGATACAGCGTCCGGTGGCTACACCTTC	CASSLDTASGGYTF
TRBV28	NA	19	few	TRBJ1-2	TGTGCCAGCAATACAGCGGGACGGTTCATTCCCTTAGCTAACTATGGCTACACCTTC	CASNTAGRFIPLANYGYTF
TRBV7-9	NA	11	few	TRBJ1-1	TGTGCCAGCAGTGTAGCCCGGGAAGCTTTCTTT	CASSVAREAFF
TRBV2	NA	15	NA	TRBJ1-2	TGTGCCAGCAGTGAAAGCGGGCAGGGTCCCTATGGCTACACCTTC	CASSESGQGPYGYTF
TRBV20-1	TRBD1	13	few	TRBJ1-2	TGCACCCCTTTCTATGGACAGGGCGATGGCTACACCTTC	CTPFYGQGDGYTF
TRBV9	NA	15	NA	TRBJ1-1	TGTGCCAGCAGCCCTAGACCCATCGCCAATCGTGAAGCTTTCTTT	CASSPRPIANREAFF
TRBV9	TRBD1	16	NA	TRBJ2-1	TGTGCCAGCAGCGTCCGGGACAGGGAAGTCCACAATGAGCAGTTCTTC	CASSVRDREVHNEQFF
TRBV5-1	NA	15	NA	TRBJ1-2	TGCGCCAGCAGCTTGGGTACACAGACTAACTATGGCTACACCTTC	CASSLGTQTNYGYTF
TRBV5-1	TRBD1	14	few	TRBJ2-7	TGCGCCAGCAGCGGGGGACAGGGGAAAGGGGAGCAGTACTTC	CASSGGQGKGEQYF
TRBV7-9	NA	12	NA	TRBJ1-4	TGTGCCAGCAGCTTTGCCAGGGGAAAACTGTTTTTT	CASSFARGKLFF
TRBV12-3/TRBV12-4	NA	13	NA	TRBJ1-5	TGTGCCAGCAGTTGGACGAGCAATCAGCCCCAGCATTTT	CASSWTSNQPQHF
TRBV6-6	TRBD1	13	once	TRBJ2-3	TGTGCCAGCAGTTACTCGGGGGACAGATACGCGTATTTT	CASSYSGDRYAYF
TRBV7-3	TRBD2	17	NA	TRBJ2-3	TGTGCCAGCAGCGTCCACCCCGGACTAGCGGGAACAGATACGCAGTATTTT	CASSVHPGLAGTDTQYF
TRBV12-5	NA	15	once	TRBJ2-3	TGTGCTAGTGGTTTGGGAGGGGGGAGACAAGATACGCGGTATTTT	CASGLGGGRQDTRYF
TRBV29-1	NA	10	NA	TRBJ1-2	TGCAGCGTTGGCCTTGATGGCTGCACCTTC	CSVGLDGCTF
TRBV11-1	NA	13	NA	TRBJ1-1	TGTGCCAGCAGCCTGCGGAGGGGCGCCGAAGCTTTCTTT	CASSLRRGAEAFF
TRBV20-1	NA	13	few	TRBJ2-3	TGCAGTGCTAGAGATTCTACTGGAGATACGCAGTATTTT	CSARDSTGDTQYF
TRBV12-3/TRBV12-4	TRBD1	14	many	TRBJ2-7	TGTGCCAGCAGTTTGGGGACAGCCTACTACGAGCAGTACTTC	CASSLGTAYYEQYF
TRBV5-1	NA	15	NA	TRBJ2-7	TGCGCCAGCAACTTGCCCGGCGCGAGCTCCTACGAGCAGTACTTC	CASNLPGASSYEQYF
TRBV4-1	NA	14	many	TRBJ2-3	TGCGCCAGCAGCCAAGACACACTTTACGATACGCAGTATTTT	CASSQDTLYDTQYF
TRBV20-1	NA	12	few	TRBJ2-3	TGCAGTGCTAGCAACCAAGACTCAGGGCAGTATTTT	CSASNQDSGQYF
TRBV20-1	NA	15	few	TRBJ1-6	TGCAGTGCTAGAGCTGGCAGCTCCCAGGAGTCACCCCTCCACTTT	CSARAGSSQESPLHF
TRBV20-1	NA	17	few	TRBJ1-2	TGCAGTGCTAGAGATGCGGGCAGGATCCAATCTAACTATGGCTACACCTTC	CSARDAGRIQSNYGYTF
TRBV13	TRBD2	15	NA	TRBJ2-7	TGTGCCAGCAGTTCCCCTGGGGGGGGGGCCTACGAGCAGTACTTC	CASSSPGGGAYEQYF